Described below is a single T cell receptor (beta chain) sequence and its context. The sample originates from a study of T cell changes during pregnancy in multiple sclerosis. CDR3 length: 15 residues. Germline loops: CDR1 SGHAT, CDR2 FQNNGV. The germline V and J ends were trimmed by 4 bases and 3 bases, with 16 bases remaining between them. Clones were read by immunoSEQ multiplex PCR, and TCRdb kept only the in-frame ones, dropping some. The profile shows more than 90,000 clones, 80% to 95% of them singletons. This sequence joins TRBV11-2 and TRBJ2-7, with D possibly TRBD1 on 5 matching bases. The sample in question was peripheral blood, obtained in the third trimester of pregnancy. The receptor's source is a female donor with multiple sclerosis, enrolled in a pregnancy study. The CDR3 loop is CASSSVRTRNYEQYF. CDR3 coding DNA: TGTGCCAGCAGCTCCGTTCGGACACGCAACTACGAGCAGTACTTC.